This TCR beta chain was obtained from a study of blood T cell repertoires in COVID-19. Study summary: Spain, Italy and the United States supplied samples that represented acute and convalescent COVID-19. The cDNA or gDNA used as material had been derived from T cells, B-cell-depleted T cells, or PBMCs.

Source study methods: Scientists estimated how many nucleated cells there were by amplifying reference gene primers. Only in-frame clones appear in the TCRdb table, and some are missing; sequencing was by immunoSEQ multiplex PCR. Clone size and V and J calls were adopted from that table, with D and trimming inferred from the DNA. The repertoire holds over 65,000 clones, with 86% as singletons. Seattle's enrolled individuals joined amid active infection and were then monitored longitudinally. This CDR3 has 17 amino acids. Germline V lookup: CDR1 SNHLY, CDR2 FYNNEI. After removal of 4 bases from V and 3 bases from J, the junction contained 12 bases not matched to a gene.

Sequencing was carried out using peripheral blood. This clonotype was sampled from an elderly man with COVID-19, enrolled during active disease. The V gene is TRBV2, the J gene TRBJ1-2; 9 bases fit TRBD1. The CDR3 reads CASSASRSGTGYYGYTF. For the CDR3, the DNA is TGTGCCAGCAGTGCCTCGCGATCCGGGACAGGGTACTATGGCTACACCTTC.